This T cell receptor beta chain was sequenced for a study of T cell changes during pregnancy in multiple sclerosis. The V end lost 0 bases, the J end lost 10 bases, and 15 bases lay between the germline ends. Germline V gene data show CDR1 as LNHNV and CDR2 as YYDKDF (reference sequence). This CDR3 region has 14 residues. This table comes from immunoSEQ multiplex PCR, and its TCRdb copy is limited to in-frame clones, with some not included. The table has 60,000 or so clones, 91% seen once. This clonotype was obtained from a female donor in good health, enrolled as a control in a pregnancy study. V is TRBV15 and J is TRBJ1-1, with TRBD1 as a possible D gene (6 bases). Source: CD4+ T cells from peripheral blood mononuclear cells, taken after pregnancy. The CDR3 protein is CATSRDLGGGGAFF. As DNA, the CDR3 is TGTGCCACCAGCAGAGATTTAGGAGGGGGGGGAGCTTTCTTT.